This entry lists 23 T cell receptor beta chains sequenced from one sample in a study of cytomegalovirus exposure and HLA in healthy donors. PCR was performed using 60 Vbeta and 13 Jbeta primers. Method: immunoSEQ multiplex PCR; TCRdb's copy keeps in-frame clones and lacks some. This table has roughly 90,000 clones, around three quarters appearing once. What was sequenced was PBMCs. The source of these receptors is a woman between 35 and 50 years old in good health and CMV-seropositive.

The chain links TRBV6-5 to TRBJ2-3; 7 bases are shared with TRBD2. Germline values: CDR1 MNHEY, CDR2 SVGAGI. This CDR3 is built from 15 residues. V was pared by 4 bases and J by 0 bases, with 4 bases of the junction left unmatched. DNA for the CDR3: TGTGCCAGCAGTTTGCTAGCGGATAGCACAGATACGCAGTATTTT. This sequence encodes CASSLLADSTDTQYF.

V is TRBV7-2 and J is TRBJ2-1; 13 bases are shared with TRBD2. Losses at the gene ends were 5 bases for V and 10 bases for J; bases not matched to a gene: 8. The CDR3 runs 15 residues. Germline V gene sequence: CDR1 SGHTA, CDR2 FQGNSA. CDR3 bases: TGTGCCAGCAGCATACTAGCGGGAGGGCGTAGGGAGCAGTTCTTC. Translated, it gives CASSILAGGRREQFF.

V is TRBV19 and J is TRBJ2-7; D possibly corresponds to TRBD1 (7 bases). Germline V gene lookup returns CDR1 LNHDA and CDR2 SQIVND (reference sequence). V gave up 7 bases and J gave up 2 bases, with 18 bases separating them. This CDR3 spans 15 amino acids. CDR3 sequence: CASMGRRDSAYEQYF. In nucleotides, the CDR3 is TGTGCCAGTATGGGGAGGAGGGACAGCGCCTACGAGCAGTACTTC.

This chain uses TRBV6-1 with TRBJ2-1; D uncertain. With 6 bases removed from V and 10 bases from J, the gap between germline ends came to 16 bases. There are 13 residues in the CDR3. CDR1 and CDR2 (germline): MNHNS, SASEGT. CDR3 loop: CASRDWPTSEQFF. The CDR3 DNA follows: TGTGCCAGCAGAGACTGGCCGACCTCGGAGCAGTTCTTC.

V gene TRBV7-9 combines with J gene TRBJ1-1; TRBD1 is a possible D gene (5 bases). The CDR3 is made up of 14 amino acids. CDR1 SEHNR and CDR2 FQNEAQ come from the germline V gene (reference sequence). Deletions cut 3 bases from V and 1 base from J, with 9 bases between. The CDR3 loop reads CASSLGQTNTEAFF. Written as DNA, the CDR3 is TGTGCCAGCAGCTTGGGGCAGACGAACACTGAAGCTTTCTTT.

This chain uses TRBV30 with TRBJ2-1; TRBD2 aligns across 10 bases. The trim removed 0 bases at V and 7 bases at J, leaving 3 bases unmatched. The CDR3 runs to 14 residues. The germline CDR1 and CDR2 sequences are GTSNPN and SVGIG (reference sequence). The DNA of the CDR3 is TGTGCCTGGAGTGTAGCTAGCGGGAGTAATGAGCAGTTCTTC. Protein sequence: CAWSVASGSNEQFF.

The chain carries TRBV6-5 and TRBJ2-1; weak D call: TRBD2 (5 bases). Looked up from germline, CDR1 is MNHEY and CDR2 is SVGAGI. V was clipped by 8 bases and J by 0 bases, with 14 bases between them. There are 15 residues in the CDR3. The chain's CDR3 is CASRKAASSYNEQFF. CDR3 nucleotide sequence: TGTGCCAGCCGAAAAGCGGCGAGCTCCTACAATGAGCAGTTCTTC.

J is TRBJ2-2 and V is TRBV4-3; D not resolved. Germline V gene lookup returns CDR1 LGHNA and CDR2 YSLEER. The CDR3 is 17 amino acids. V was clipped by 4 bases and J by 3 bases, with 18 bases between them. DNA of the CDR3: TGCGCCAGCAGCCTGAGGAATAGTCTTTCGGACACCGGGGAGCTGTTTTTT. This gives the protein CASSLRNSLSDTGELFF.

This chain joins TRBV2 and TRBJ1-1, with D possibly matching TRBD1 (6 bases). The CDR3 sequence is 15 residues long. Germline V lookup: CDR1 SNHLY, CDR2 FYNNEI. Trimming stripped 7 bases from V and 10 bases from J, with 25 bases between. CDR3 in amino acids: CASNRDGLIVGGAFF. The CDR3 nucleotides read TGTGCCAGCAACAGGGACGGACTTATTGTCGGAGGAGCTTTCTTT.

V usage is TRBV28 and J usage is TRBJ1-5; 9 nucleotides align to TRBD1. Trimming removed 6 bases from V and 7 bases from J; junction bases left unmatched: 1. There are 12 residues in the CDR3. CDR1 is MDHEN, CDR2 SYDVKM, per germline. This CDR3 is CASSDRGQPQHF. DNA of the CDR3: TGTGCCAGCAGCGACAGGGGGCAGCCCCAGCATTTT.

V and J are TRBV9 and TRBJ2-3, with a possible D match to TRBD2 (5 bases). V was clipped by 6 bases and J by 2 bases, with 7 bases between them. Germline CDR1 reads SGDLS; CDR2 reads YYNGEE. The CDR3 is 12 amino acids. CDR3 region: CASNRDTDTQYF. CDR3 bases: TGTGCCAGCAATCGGGACACAGATACGCAGTATTTT.

This clone was seen more than once but under ten times. The chain links TRBV5-6 to TRBJ1-1, with D unresolved. CDR3 length equals 14 residues. Germline V gives CDR1 SGHDT, CDR2 YYEEEE. V was cut by 4 bases and J by 5 bases, with 15 bases left in between. CDR3 sequence reads: CASSKASEATEAFF. Here the CDR3 DNA reads TGTGCCAGCAGCAAAGCGTCGGAGGCAACTGAAGCTTTCTTT. Combining the CDR3 with reference TRBV5-6 and TRBJ1-1 gives the whole variable domain DAGVTQSPTHLIKTRGQQVTLRCSPKSGHDTVSWYQQALGQGPQFIFQYYEEEERQRGNFPDRFSGHQFPNYSSELNVNALLLGDSALYLCASSKASEATEAFFGQGTRLTVV.

The chain joins TRBV5-1 to TRBJ2-7; 8 nucleotides agree with TRBD1. The CDR3 extends over 14 amino acids. V trimming: 3 bases; J trimming: 6 bases; junction bases outside the gene matches: 8. Germline CDR1 is SGHRS and CDR2 is YFSETQ. The CDR3 protein is CASSYPDRAVEQYF. The CDR3 DNA is TGCGCCAGCAGCTACCCGGACAGGGCGGTCGAGCAGTACTTC.

The CDR3 region is CASSPLQVEETQYF. In DNA form, the CDR3 reads TGTGCCAGCTCACCACTGCAGGTTGAAGAGACCCAGTACTTC. The chain employs TRBV18 and TRBJ2-5; no firm D call. The CDR3 totals 14 residues. The germline V gene encodes CDR1 KGHSH and CDR2 LQKENI. The germline V and J ends were trimmed by 1 base and 3 bases, with 9 bases remaining between them.

This chain uses TRBV7-3 with TRBJ2-3; the match to TRBD2 covers 8 bases. Trimming cost V 3 bases and J 3 bases; bases outside gene matches: 11. Per the germline V gene, CDR1 is SGHTA and CDR2 is FQGTGA. This CDR3 region has 17 residues. CDR3 sequence: CASSLVGTSGQTDTQYF. CDR3 coding DNA: TGTGCCAGCAGCTTGGTGGGAACTAGCGGCCAAACAGATACGCAGTATTTT.

This clone occurred once. One end of the junction is discordant with germline, which a read error may explain. The V call is TRBV19, the J call TRBJ2-1; the match to TRBD2 covers 12 bases. The length of the CDR3 is 15 residues. Germline values: CDR1 LNHDA, CDR2 SQIVND (reference sequence). CDR3 bases: TGTGCCAGTAGTCTTCGACTAGCGGGAGTAAATGGGCAGTTCTTC. It codes for CASSLRLAGVNGQFF.

The CDR3 nucleotides read TGCGCCAGCAGCTCTCCGGGGGGACAGGTAGCCTACGAGCAGTACTTC. As protein: CASSSPGGQVAYEQYF. This rearrangement joins TRBV5-1 to TRBJ2-5, with a tentative D call TRBD1 (8 bases). The DNA end favors TRBJ2-7, so the J call may be wrong. The germline CDR1 and CDR2 sequences are SGHRS and YFSETQ. The CDR3 sequence is 16 residues long.

The rearrangement uses TRBV10-3 and TRBJ2-1; D not resolved. Trimming shortened V by 3 bases and J by 0 bases, and 12 bases separated the two germline ends. The CDR3 has 16 residues. CDR1 is ENHRY and CDR2 is SYGVKD in the germline V gene. The CDR3 DNA is TGTGCCATCAGTGATCCCTCTCCGAGCTCCTACAATGAGCAGTTCTTC. Residues: CAISDPSPSSYNEQFF.

The CDR3 protein is CSVEDRRGGYGYTF. CDR3 in DNA: TGCAGCGTTGAAGATCGCCGCGGGGGTTATGGCTACACCTTC. The chain recombines TRBV29-1 with TRBJ1-2, with D perhaps matching TRBD1 (5 bases). There are 14 residues in the CDR3. CDR1 is SQVTM and CDR2 is ANQGSEA in the germline V gene. V was trimmed by 0 bases and J by 5 bases, leaving 13 bases between them.

The V and J genes are TRBV9 and TRBJ2-3; D perhaps matches TRBD1 (6 bases). Germline V CDR1 and CDR2: SGDLS, YYNGEE. The CDR3 is made up of 17 amino acids. Trimming stripped 7 bases from V and 0 bases from J, with 21 bases between. CDR3 sequence: CASADSWSGPSTDTQYF. CDR3 bases: TGTGCCAGCGCGGACAGCTGGTCCGGACCTAGCACAGATACGCAGTATTTT. Full variable domain (missing parts from reference TRBV9 and TRBJ2-3): DSGVTQTPKHLITATGQRVTLRCSPRSGDLSVYWYQQSLDQGLQFLIQYYNGEERAKGNILERFSAQQFPDLHSELNLSSLELGDSALYFCASADSWSGPSTDTQYFGPGTRLTVL.

The chain recombines TRBV7-2 with TRBJ2-7; D might be TRBD2 (6 bases). Germline assignment: CDR1 SGHTA and CDR2 FQGNSA. This CDR3 is built from 15 residues. V was pared by 0 bases and J by 0 bases, with 9 bases between. The CDR3: CASSLATGVSYEQYF. The DNA of the CDR3 is TGTGCCAGCAGCTTAGCGACGGGAGTCTCCTACGAGCAGTACTTC.

The J gene is TRBJ2-1, the V gene TRBV6-5, with 8 bases matching TRBD2. The CDR3 has 14 amino acids. Unmatched junction bases numbered 8, after V lost 5 bases and J lost 8 bases. CDR1 and CDR2 from the germline V gene are MNHEY and SVGAGI. DNA for the CDR3: TGTGCCAGCAGTCTCAGCGGGAGCACTTATGAGCAGTTCTTC. Translated: CASSLSGSTYEQFF.

This clone has a single count. The genes are TRBV18 and TRBJ2-5; D is ambiguous. Germline V gives CDR1 KGHSH, CDR2 LQKENI. Trimming pared 6 bases from V and 1 base from J, leaving 12 bases between. The CDR3 totals 14 residues. CDR3 sequence (DNA): TGTGCCAGCTCCCAGGAAGTGAGCCAAGAGACCCAGTACTTC. Its protein product is CASSQEVSQETQYF.